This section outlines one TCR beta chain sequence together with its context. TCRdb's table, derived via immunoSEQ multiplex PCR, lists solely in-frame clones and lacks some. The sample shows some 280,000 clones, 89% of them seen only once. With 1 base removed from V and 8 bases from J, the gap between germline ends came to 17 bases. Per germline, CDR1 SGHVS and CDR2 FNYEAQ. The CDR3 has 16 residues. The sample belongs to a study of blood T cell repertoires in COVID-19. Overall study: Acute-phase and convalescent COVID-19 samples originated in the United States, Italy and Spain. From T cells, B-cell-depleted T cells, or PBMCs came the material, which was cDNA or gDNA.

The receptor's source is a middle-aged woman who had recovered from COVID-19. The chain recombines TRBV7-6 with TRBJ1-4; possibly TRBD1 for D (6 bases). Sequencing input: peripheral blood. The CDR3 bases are TGTGCCAGCAGCTTAGGTGGGCCGGGACACAGGGAAAAACTGTTTTTT. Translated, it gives CASSLGGPGHREKLFF.